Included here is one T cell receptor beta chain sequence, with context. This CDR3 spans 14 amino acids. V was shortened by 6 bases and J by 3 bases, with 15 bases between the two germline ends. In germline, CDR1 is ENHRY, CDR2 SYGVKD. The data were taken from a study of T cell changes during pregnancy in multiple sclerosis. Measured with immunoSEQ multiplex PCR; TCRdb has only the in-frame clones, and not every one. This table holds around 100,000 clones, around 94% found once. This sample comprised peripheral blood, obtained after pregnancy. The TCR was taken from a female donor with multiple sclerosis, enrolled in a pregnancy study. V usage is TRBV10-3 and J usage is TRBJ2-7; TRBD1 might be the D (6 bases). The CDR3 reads CAIRALIGGYEQYF. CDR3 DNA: TGTGCCATCAGAGCTCTCATAGGGGGCTACGAGCAGTACTTC.